The next 2 T cell receptor beta chains were all read from a single sample in a study of T-cell reconstitution after alpha-beta-depleted transplantation in children. Researchers prepared the TCRbeta library using unique molecular identifiers, the study reports. TCRdb used MiXCR to reprocess the PCR reads, holding one entry per CDR3 protein. This sample has around 500,000 distinct CDR3 sequences; roughly 24% occur once, and the top ten carry 14%. This sample comprised PBMCs, mostly from graft donor cells, obtained 360 days after TCRalphabeta/CD19-depleted stem cell transplant. The receptors here all came from a boy under three years old who had a stem cell transplant for acute myeloid leukemia, so the T cells may come from the graft donor.

The rearrangement joins TRBV6-1 to TRBJ1-1, with TRBD1 as a possible D gene (5 bases). The germline CDR1 and CDR2 sequences are MNHNS and SASEGT. Trimming shortened V by 7 bases and J by 1 base, and 10 bases separated the two germline ends. CDR3 length equals 13 residues. DNA of the CDR3: TGTGCCAGCAAAACGACAGCGAACACTGAAGCTTTCTTT. Translation: CASKTTANTEAFF.

This clonotype has more than one count but fewer than ten. The chain has TRBV12-3 or TRBV12-4 and TRBJ2-5; 10 bases match TRBD2. There are 17 residues in the CDR3. The V gene end was trimmed by 3 bases and the J gene end by 0 bases; junction bases not matched to a gene: 7. The CDR3 sequence: CASSFVAGGLYQETQYF. CDR3 in DNA: TGTGCCAGCAGTTTTGTAGCGGGGGGCCTGTACCAAGAGACCCAGTACTTC.